This entry lists 3 T cell receptor beta chains sequenced from one sample in a study of cytomegalovirus exposure and HLA in healthy donors. Use of 60 Vbeta and 13 Jbeta primers characterized the PCR. Libraries were prepared by immunoSEQ multiplex PCR; TCRdb keeps only in-frame clonotypes and omits some of them. The data show 170,000 or so clones, about 79% seen once. The sample consisted of PBMCs. Receptors originate from a man aged 45-60 years in good health and CMV-seropositive.

The chain recombines TRBV11-3 with TRBJ2-7, with D possibly TRBD2 on 7 matching bases. The CDR3 totals 14 residues. Trimming took off 5 bases at V and 5 bases at J, with 16 bases between the two ends. Per germline, CDR1 SGHNT and CDR2 YENEEA. This chain's CDR3 is CASSLGGGYDEQYV. In nucleotides, the CDR3 is TGTGCCAGCAGCCTAGGGGGGGGTTACGACGAGCAGTACGTC.

The chain employs TRBV18 and TRBJ1-4, with D tentatively TRBD1 (6 bases). There are 17 residues in the CDR3. Germline V gene data show CDR1 as KGHSH and CDR2 as LQKENI. The V gene lost 5 bases and the J gene lost 5 bases, with 21 bases spanning the gap. This CDR3 reads CASSVGQPRSPNEKLFF. The CDR3 coding sequence is TGTGCCAGCTCAGTAGGACAGCCTCGGTCACCCAATGAAAAACTGTTTTTT.

The chain links TRBV21-1 to TRBJ2-7; TRBD2 is taken as the D call from the table, unchecked against the DNA. TRBV21-1 is a pseudogene. The CDR3 spans 15 residues. The chain's CDR3 is CASSKGLRETNEQYV. As DNA, the CDR3 is TGTGCCAGCAGCAAAGGTTTGAGGGAGACTAACGAGCAGTACGTC.